The sample holds a few counts of the clone carrying this T cell receptor (beta chain). Its antigen is currently unknown. TCRdb ran MiXCR on the 5' RACE reads and lists one entry per CDR3 protein. The sample records roughly 670,000 distinct CDR3 sequences, around 17% being singletons. These data originate in a study of CD8 T cells in ankylosing spondylitis. Study observations and caveats: Within ankylosing spondylitis blood, a TCR beta motif made up of several highly homologous variants appeared to be characteristic. From matched ankylosing spondylitis synovial fluid, disease-linked clones were reportedly recovered at significantly enriched levels.

Germline V CDR1 and CDR2: SNHLY, FYNNEI. CDR3 length equals 14 residues. The V and J ends lost 5 bases and 5 bases respectively, with 13 bases between them. The specimen was blood, either unsorted or a sorted T cell fraction (not recorded which). This TCR came from a male donor with ankylosing spondylitis. The V and J genes are TRBV2 and TRBJ2-4; TRBD2 might be the D (6 bases). The CDR3 is CASSLRTGENIQYF. The CDR3 region has the DNA TGTGCCAGCAGTCTCAGGACGGGGGAAAACATTCAGTACTTC.